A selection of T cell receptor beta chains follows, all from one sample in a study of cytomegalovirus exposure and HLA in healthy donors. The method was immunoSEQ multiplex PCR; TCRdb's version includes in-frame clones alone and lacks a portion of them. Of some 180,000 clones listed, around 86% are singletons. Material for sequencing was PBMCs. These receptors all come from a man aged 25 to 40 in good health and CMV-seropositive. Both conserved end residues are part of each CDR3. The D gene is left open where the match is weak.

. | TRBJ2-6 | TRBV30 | CASDSSGANVLTF | TGTGCCTCCGACAGCTCTGGGGCCAACGTCCTGACTTTC
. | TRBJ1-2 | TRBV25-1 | CASSEYETYGYTF | TGTGCCAGCAGTGAATATGAGACCTATGGCTACACCTTC
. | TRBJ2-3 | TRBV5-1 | CASSLRDSGTDTQYF | TGCGCCAGCAGCTTGCGGGACAGCGGGACAGATACGCAGTATTTT
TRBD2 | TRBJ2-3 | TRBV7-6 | CASSLATGTSGYSTDTQYF | TGTGCCAGCAGCTTAGCCACCGGGACTAGCGGATATAGCACAGATACGCAGTATTTT
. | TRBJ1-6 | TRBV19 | CASTALSGLDNSPLHF | TGTGCCAGTACCGCCTTGTCAGGGCTGGATAATTCACCCCTCCACTTT
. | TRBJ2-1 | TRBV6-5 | CASSFTVYRNEQFF | TGTGCCAGCAGTTTTACGGTCTATAGGAATGAGCAGTTCTTC
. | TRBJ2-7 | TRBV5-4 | CASSLRARGAGEQYF | TGTGCCAGCAGCTTGCGGGCCAGGGGGGCAGGGGAGCAGTACTTC
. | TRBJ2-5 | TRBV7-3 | CASSLLGNQETQYF | TGTGCCAGCAGCTTACTGGGGAACCAAGAGACCCAGTACTTC
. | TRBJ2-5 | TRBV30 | CAWTPDPRKETQYF | TGTGCCTGGACCCCAGACCCTCGTAAAGAGACCCAGTACTTC
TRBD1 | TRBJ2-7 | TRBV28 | CAIRPGTAYEQYF | TGTGCCATCCGTCCCGGGACAGCCTACGAGCAGTACTTC